These 19 T cell receptor beta chains share one sample of origin, sequenced in a study of blood T cell repertoires in COVID-19. Assay used: immunoSEQ multiplex PCR; TCRdb lists only in-frame clones, some missing. The table shows roughly 250,000 clones, with under 85% occurring only once. Sequencing was performed on peripheral blood. Receptors originate from a woman in her thirties or forties with active or convalescent COVID-19.

The rearrangement links TRBV19 to TRBJ1-4; 10 positions agree with TRBD1. The length of the CDR3 is 16 residues. Unmatched junction bases numbered 6, after V lost 2 bases and J lost 6 bases. CDR1 and CDR2 (germline): LNHDA, SQIVND (reference sequence). The CDR3 sequence is CASSIPTGTGDEKLFF. The CDR3 nucleotides are TGTGCCAGTAGTATACCTACCGGGACAGGGGATGAAAAACTGTTTTTT.

The chain employs TRBV9 and TRBJ1-3, with 9 bases that match TRBD1. V lost 3 bases and J lost 4; bases outside the gene matches: 5. Germline assignment: CDR1 SGDLS and CDR2 YYNGEE. The CDR3 sequence is 15 residues long. DNA of the CDR3: TGTGCCAGCAGCGCCGGACAGGGGAGAGGAAACACCATATATTTT. This codes for CASSAGQGRGNTIYF.

The chain employs TRBV2 and TRBJ1-4, with a possible D match to TRBD1 (5 bases). CDR1 is SNHLY and CDR2 is FYNNEI in the germline V gene. This CDR3 comprises 14 residues. The ends were cut back, 6 bases at V and 8 bases at J, with 16 bases in the middle. The CDR3: CASSYRTPGEKLFF. The CDR3 DNA follows: TGTGCCAGCAGCTACAGGACCCCAGGGGAAAAACTGTTTTTT. The entire variable domain, with the rest obtained from reference TRBV2 and TRBJ1-4, is as follows: EPEVTQTPSHQVTQMGQEVILRCVPISNHLYFYWYRQILGQKVEFLVSFYNNEISEKSEIFDDQFSVERPDGSNFTLKIRSTKLEDSAMYFCASSYRTPGEKLFFGSGTQLSVL.

The chain uses TRBV19 and TRBJ1-5; weak D call: TRBD1 (5 bases). This CDR3 is 14 amino acids long. V lost 2 bases, J lost 7 bases, and 12 bases lay in between. Germline V gene data show CDR1 as LNHDA and CDR2 as SQIVND (reference sequence). CDR3 sequence reads: CASSIRRGFQPQHF. DNA of the CDR3: TGTGCCAGTAGTATAAGAAGGGGATTCCAGCCCCAGCATTTT.

This clone appeared a few times. The chain has TRBV7-2 and TRBJ2-1, with 12 positions matching TRBD2. The CDR3 length is 14 residues. J gave up 15 bases and V 5 bases, and 11 bases lay outside the gene matches. CDR1 is SGHTA, CDR2 FQGNSA, per germline. CDR3 DNA: TGTGCCAGCAGCCCAAACCCACTAGCGGGGGGCCGGTTCTTC. Translating gives CASSPNPLAGGRFF.

This clone appeared once. CDR3 region: CAWSVRQGSEQYV. In nucleotides, the CDR3 is TGTGCCTGGAGTGTCCGACAGGGAAGCGAGCAGTACGTC. The J gene is TRBJ2-7, the V gene TRBV30; 7 positions match TRBD1. Germline-derived CDR1 and CDR2 are GTSNPN and SVGIG (reference sequence). The CDR3 totals 13 residues. The trim removed 0 bases at V and 6 bases at J, leaving 5 bases unmatched.

This clone was found once. The chain has TRBV29-1 and TRBJ1-2; tentatively, D is TRBD1 (6 bases). The CDR3 contains 13 residues. Germline CDR1 reads SQVTM; CDR2 reads ANQGSEA. V shed 8 bases and J shed 4 bases, with 17 bases lying between them. CDR3 coding DNA: TGCAGCACTCTGAGCGGGGGGCTCTATGGCTACACCTTC. Amino acids: CSTLSGGLYGYTF.

The V and J genes are TRBV3-1 (or the pseudogene TRBV3-2) and TRBJ2-3; the D gene is possibly TRBD2 (5 bases). The CDR3 consists of 13 residues. Germline V gives CDR1 LGHDT, CDR2 YNNKEL (reference sequence). V lost 6 bases, J lost 5 bases, and 12 bases lay in between. The CDR3 here is CASRVNGGDTQYF. CDR3 in DNA: TGTGCCAGCAGAGTAAATGGAGGAGATACGCAGTATTTT.

The J gene is TRBJ1-4, the V gene TRBV10-2, with 8 nucleotides matching TRBD1. This CDR3 has 14 residues. Germline CDR1 and CDR2: WSHSY and SAAADI. V dropped 7 bases and J dropped 4; count of bases not matched to a gene: 5. CDR3 protein: CASTNRGINEKLFF. The CDR3 DNA sequence: TGCGCCAGCACCAACAGGGGGATTAATGAAAAACTGTTTTTT.

This chain uses TRBV19 with TRBJ1-4; D not certain. The CDR3 is made up of 13 amino acids. V dropped 2 bases and J dropped 8 bases, with 9 bases sitting between them. Germline V gene sequence: CDR1 LNHDA, CDR2 SQIVND (reference sequence). The CDR3 sequence: CASSIMVEEKLFF. As DNA, the CDR3 is TGTGCCAGTAGTATAATGGTAGAGGAAAAACTGTTTTTT.

This chain uses TRBV5-1 with TRBJ1-6; 9 positions agree with TRBD1. This CDR3 comprises 14 residues. The germline CDR1 and CDR2 sequences are SGHRS and YFSETQ. V was clipped by 8 bases and J by 6 bases; unmatched bases: 6. CDR3 nucleotide sequence: TGCGCCAGTCGGACAGGGGAAGGTAATTCACCCCTCCACTTT. Translation gives CASRTGEGNSPLHF.

This clone was counted only a few times. The chain combines TRBV5-1 with TRBJ1-2; TRBD1 might be the D (6 bases). Trimming cost V 4 bases and J 4 bases, with 14 bases left between them. Germline CDR1 reads SGHRS; CDR2 reads YFSETQ. The CDR3 consists of 14 residues. CDR3 sequence reads: CASSIGQTIYGYTF. For the CDR3, the DNA is TGCGCCAGCAGCATCGGACAGACCATCTATGGCTACACCTTC.

The rearrangement uses TRBV19 and TRBJ2-1; D perhaps matches TRBD1 (6 bases). V was clipped by 3 bases and J by 9 bases, with 15 bases between them. The CDR3 has 14 amino acids. Germline lookup yields CDR1 LNHDA and CDR2 SQIVND (reference sequence). The CDR3 loop reads CASSMLSGAGEQFF. The DNA for the CDR3 is TGTGCCAGTAGTATGTTGTCAGGGGCTGGTGAGCAGTTCTTC.

The rearrangement links TRBV12-3 or TRBV12-4 to TRBJ2-4, with a possible D match to TRBD2 (7 bases). The CDR3 extends over 13 amino acids. Trimming stripped 3 bases from V and 6 bases from J, with 9 bases between. The CDR3 DNA sequence: TGTGCCAGCAGTTTTGGGGGGGCAAACATTCAGTACTTC. Translation gives CASSFGGANIQYF.

The V call is TRBV7-8, the J call TRBJ2-1; possible D gene TRBD1, 5 bases. Germline V gene data show CDR1 as SGHVS and CDR2 as FQNEAQ. This CDR3 contains 13 residues. V lost 1 base, J lost 4 bases, and 5 bases lay in between. Here the CDR3 reads CASSLDRYNEQFF. The CDR3 region has the DNA TGTGCCAGCAGCTTAGACAGGTACAATGAGCAGTTCTTC.

The chain is built from TRBV11-2 and TRBJ2-7; maybe TRBD2 (6 bases). The CDR3 is 16 residues long. Deletions cut 0 bases from V and 0 bases from J, with 12 bases between. CDR1 is SGHAT, CDR2 FQNNGV, per germline. CDR3 sequence: CASSLDGGFSSYEQYF. For the CDR3, the DNA is TGTGCCAGCAGCTTAGATGGAGGGTTCAGCTCCTACGAGCAGTACTTC.

The CDR3 loop reads CASTPTGGRNSPLHF. CDR3 DNA sequence: TGTGCCAGCACCCCCACAGGGGGCAGGAATTCACCCCTCCACTTT. This chain joins TRBV6-6 and TRBJ1-6; 9 nucleotides line up with TRBD1. Trimming cost V 7 bases and J 7 bases; bases outside gene matches: 8. CDR1 is MNHNY and CDR2 is SVGAGI in the germline V gene (reference sequence). This CDR3 is 15 amino acids long.

V is TRBV13 and J is TRBJ2-3; 10 nucleotides match TRBD1. In germline, CDR1 is PRHDT, CDR2 FYEKMQ (reference sequence). The CDR3 has 15 amino acids. With 5 bases clipped from V and 5 bases from J, the junction kept 7 bases outside the gene matches. The CDR3 DNA reads TGTGCCAGCAGCACCCCGGGACAGGGGCTAGATACGCAGTATTTT. This encodes CASSTPGQGLDTQYF.

The chain has TRBV4-1 and TRBJ2-2; D possibly corresponds to TRBD1 (6 bases). The CDR3 totals 15 residues. Germline CDR1 MGHRA, CDR2 YSYEKL. Trimming stripped 7 bases from V and 4 bases from J, with 16 bases between. For the CDR3, the DNA is TGCGCCAGCACTCCCAGGGGTCGGTCCACCGGGGAGCTGTTTTTT. It specifies CASTPRGRSTGELFF.